The clone carrying this T cell receptor beta chain showed up many times. Its antigen is unidentified. This sample stems from a study of T cells in Graves' hyperthyroidism and ophthalmopathy. Broader study findings: Ophthalmopathy could be told apart from stable hyperthyroidism with a 13 V-J model. Blood shared most expanded thyroid clonotypes above 0.001.

CDR1 and CDR2 (germline): SGDLS, YYNGEE. The germline V and J ends were trimmed by 4 bases and 1 base, with 11 bases remaining between them. The CDR3 length is 14 residues. TCR beta CDR3 regions were amplified from RNA. Initially, a first-round RT-PCR of the TCR CDR3 employed the HTBI primer set. TCRdb ran MiXCR on the multiplex PCR reads and lists one entry per CDR3 protein. The data show fewer than 500,000 distinct CDR3 sequences, about 14% seen once. Sequencing was performed on blood. This receptor was obtained from a woman younger than 45 with Graves' ophthalmopathy. V gene TRBV9 combines with J gene TRBJ2-5; no clear D gene. CDR3 DNA sequence: TGTGCCAGCAGCCCCCCGGAGAGCCAAGAGACCCAGTACTTC. Translation: CASSPPESQETQYF.